This TCR beta chain appears in the sequencing data of a study of cytomegalovirus exposure and HLA in healthy donors. Primers for the PCR totalled 60 Vbeta and 13 Jbeta. The method was immunoSEQ multiplex PCR; TCRdb's version includes in-frame clones alone and lacks a portion of them. The sample comprises around 98,000 clones, around 68% of which are singletons, and less than 1.5% rests with the top ten. Study observations and caveats: A reported reduction in N-insertions relative to the roughly 700-donor mean was seen in an Asian-associated ancestry cluster in a later analysis. Segments of the TCR beta V type were, in most cases, productive about 90% or about 30% of the time in an earlier analysis. Later genetic work tied a missense DCLRE1C variant to beta-chain V and J trimming.

The table lists this clone with a count of one. Its specificity is unknown. All the people who gave samples were healthy bone marrow donors. Per germline, CDR1 SEHNR and CDR2 FQNEAQ (reference sequence). V shed 4 bases, J shed 0 bases, and the junction held 13 bases outside the gene matches. The CDR3 runs 18 residues. The chain recombines TRBV7-9 with TRBJ2-3; 7 bases are a match to TRBD1. The sequenced material came from PBMCs. This clonotype originated in a female donor in good health and CMV-seronegative. The CDR3 sequence is CASSSYPGQATSTDTQYF. The CDR3 DNA follows: TGTGCCAGCAGCTCTTATCCCGGACAGGCAACTAGCACAGATACGCAGTATTTT.